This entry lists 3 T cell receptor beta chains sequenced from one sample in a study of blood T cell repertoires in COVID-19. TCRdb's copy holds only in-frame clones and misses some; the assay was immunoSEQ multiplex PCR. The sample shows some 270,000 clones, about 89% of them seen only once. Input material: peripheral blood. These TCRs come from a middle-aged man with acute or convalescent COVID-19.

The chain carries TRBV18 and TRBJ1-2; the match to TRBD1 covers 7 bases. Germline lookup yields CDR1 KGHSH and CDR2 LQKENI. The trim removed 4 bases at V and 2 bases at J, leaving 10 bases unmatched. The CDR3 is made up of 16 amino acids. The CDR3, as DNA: TGTGCCAGCTCACTGGGACAGCGAAAAGGGAACTATGGCTACACCTTC. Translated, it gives CASSLGQRKGNYGYTF.

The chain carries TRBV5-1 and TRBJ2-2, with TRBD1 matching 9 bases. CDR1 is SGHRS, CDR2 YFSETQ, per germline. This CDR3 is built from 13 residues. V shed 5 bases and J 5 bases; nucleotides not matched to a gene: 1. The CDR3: CASRQGATGELFF. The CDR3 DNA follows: TGCGCCAGCAGACAGGGGGCGACCGGGGAGCTGTTTTTT. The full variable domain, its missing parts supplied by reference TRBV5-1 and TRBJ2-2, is KAGVTQTPRYLIKTRGQQVTLSCSPISGHRSVSWYQQTPGQGLQFLFEYFSETQRNKGNFPGRFSGRQFSNSRSEMNVSTLELGDSALYLCASRQGATGELFFGEGSRLTVL.

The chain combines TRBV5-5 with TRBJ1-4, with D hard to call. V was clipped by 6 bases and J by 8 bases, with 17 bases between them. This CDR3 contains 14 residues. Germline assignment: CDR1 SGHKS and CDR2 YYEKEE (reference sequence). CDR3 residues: CASTLTRAREKLFF. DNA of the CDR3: TGTGCCAGCACCCTCACGAGGGCTCGGGAAAAACTGTTTTTT.